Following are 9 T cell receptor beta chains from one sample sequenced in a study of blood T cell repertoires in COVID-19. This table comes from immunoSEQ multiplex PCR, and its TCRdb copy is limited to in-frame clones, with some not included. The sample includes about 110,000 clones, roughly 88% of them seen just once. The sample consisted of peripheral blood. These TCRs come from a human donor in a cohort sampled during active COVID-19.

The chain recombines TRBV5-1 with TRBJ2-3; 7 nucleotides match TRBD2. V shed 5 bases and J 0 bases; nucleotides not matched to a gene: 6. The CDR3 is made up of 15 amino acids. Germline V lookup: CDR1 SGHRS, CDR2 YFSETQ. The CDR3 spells CASSMRGISTDTQYF. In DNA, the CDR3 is TGCGCCAGCAGTATGCGGGGGATTAGCACAGATACGCAGTATTTT.

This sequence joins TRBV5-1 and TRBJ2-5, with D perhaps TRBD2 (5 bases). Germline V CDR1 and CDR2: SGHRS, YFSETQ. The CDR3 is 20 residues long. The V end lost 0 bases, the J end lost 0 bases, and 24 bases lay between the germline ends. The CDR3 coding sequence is TGCGCCAGCAGCTTGGAACGTCGGGCGGCGGGCATCTTGTACCAAGAGACCCAGTACTTC. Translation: CASSLERRAAGILYQETQYF.

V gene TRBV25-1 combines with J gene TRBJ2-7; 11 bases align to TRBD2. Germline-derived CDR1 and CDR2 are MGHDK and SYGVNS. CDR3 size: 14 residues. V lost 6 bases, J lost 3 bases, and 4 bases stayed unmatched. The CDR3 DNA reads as TGTGCCAGCAGAGGGACTAGCGGACACTACGAGCAGTACTTC. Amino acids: CASRGTSGHYEQYF.

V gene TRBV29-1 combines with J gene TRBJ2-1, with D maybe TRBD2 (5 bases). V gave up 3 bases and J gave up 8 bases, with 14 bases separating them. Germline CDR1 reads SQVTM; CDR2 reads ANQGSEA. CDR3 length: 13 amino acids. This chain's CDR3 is CSVEEPLEDEQFF. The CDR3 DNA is TGCAGCGTTGAGGAACCACTAGAGGATGAGCAGTTCTTC.

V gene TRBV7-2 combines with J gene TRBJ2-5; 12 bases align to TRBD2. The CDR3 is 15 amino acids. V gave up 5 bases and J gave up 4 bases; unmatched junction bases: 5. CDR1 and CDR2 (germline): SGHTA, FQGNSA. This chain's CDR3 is CASSPGLAGRETQYF. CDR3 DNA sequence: TGTGCCAGCAGCCCCGGACTAGCGGGGAGAGAGACCCAGTACTTC.

CDR3 protein: CASSPRTSGGENEQFF. The CDR3 coding sequence is TGTGCCAGCAGCCCCCGGACTAGCGGGGGCGAAAATGAGCAGTTCTTC. The chain carries TRBV7-9 and TRBJ2-1, with 13 bases lining up with TRBD2. The length of the CDR3 is 16 residues. The germline CDR1 and CDR2 sequences are SEHNR and FQNEAQ (reference sequence). The trim removed 5 bases at V and 7 bases at J, leaving 8 bases unmatched.

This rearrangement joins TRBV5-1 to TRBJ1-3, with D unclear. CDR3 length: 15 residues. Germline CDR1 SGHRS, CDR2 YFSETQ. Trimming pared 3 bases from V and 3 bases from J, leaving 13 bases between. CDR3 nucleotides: TGCGCCAGCAGCTCCGTGGGAGGCGGTGGAAACACCATATATTTT. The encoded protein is CASSSVGGGGNTIYF. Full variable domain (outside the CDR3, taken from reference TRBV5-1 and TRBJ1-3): KAGVTQTPRYLIKTRGQQVTLSCSPISGHRSVSWYQQTPGQGLQFLFEYFSETQRNKGNFPGRFSGRQFSNSRSEMNVSTLELGDSALYLCASSSVGGGGNTIYFGEGSWLTVV.

The CDR3: CASSSRGDTQYF. CDR3 nucleotide sequence: TGTGCCAGCAGCTCAAGGGGAGATACGCAGTATTTT. The chain uses TRBV11-3 and TRBJ2-3, with a weak D call TRBD1 (5 bases). The CDR3 runs to 12 residues. V dropped 4 bases and J dropped 5 bases, with 7 bases sitting between them. Germline CDR1 SGHNT, CDR2 YENEEA.

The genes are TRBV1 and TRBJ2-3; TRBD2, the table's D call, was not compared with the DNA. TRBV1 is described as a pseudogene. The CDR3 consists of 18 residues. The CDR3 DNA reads TGCACCAGCAGCCGTAGTACCGGGACTAGCGGGGGCACAGATACGCAGTATTTT. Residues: CTSSRSTGTSGGTDTQYF.